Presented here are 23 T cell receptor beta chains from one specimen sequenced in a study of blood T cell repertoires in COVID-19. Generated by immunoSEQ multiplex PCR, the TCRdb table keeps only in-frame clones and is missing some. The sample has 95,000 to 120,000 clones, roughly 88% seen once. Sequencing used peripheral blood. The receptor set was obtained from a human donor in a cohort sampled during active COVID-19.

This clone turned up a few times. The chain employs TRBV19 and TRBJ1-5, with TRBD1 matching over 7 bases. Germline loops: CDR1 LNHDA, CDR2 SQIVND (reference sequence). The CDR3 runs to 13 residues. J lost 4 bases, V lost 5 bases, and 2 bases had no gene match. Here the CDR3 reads CASSLQGNQPQHF. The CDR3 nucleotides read TGTGCCAGTAGTTTACAGGGGAATCAGCCCCAGCATTTT.

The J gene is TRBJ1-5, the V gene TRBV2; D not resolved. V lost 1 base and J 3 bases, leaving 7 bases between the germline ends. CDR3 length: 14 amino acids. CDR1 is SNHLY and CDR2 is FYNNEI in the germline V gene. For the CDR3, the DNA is TGTGCCAGCAGTGAAGTAGCATACAATCAGCCCCAGCATTTT. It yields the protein CASSEVAYNQPQHF. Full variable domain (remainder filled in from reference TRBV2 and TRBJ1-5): EPEVTQTPSHQVTQMGQEVILRCVPISNHLYFYWYRQILGQKVEFLVSFYNNEISEKSEIFDDQFSVERPDGSNFTLKIRSTKLEDSAMYFCASSEVAYNQPQHFGDGTRLSIL.

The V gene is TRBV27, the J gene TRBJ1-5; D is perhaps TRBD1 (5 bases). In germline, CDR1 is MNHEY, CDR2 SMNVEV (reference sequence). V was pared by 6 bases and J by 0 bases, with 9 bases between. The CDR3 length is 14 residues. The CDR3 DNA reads TGTGCCAGCAGGGCGGGGCATAGCAATCAGCCCCAGCATTTT. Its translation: CASRAGHSNQPQHF.

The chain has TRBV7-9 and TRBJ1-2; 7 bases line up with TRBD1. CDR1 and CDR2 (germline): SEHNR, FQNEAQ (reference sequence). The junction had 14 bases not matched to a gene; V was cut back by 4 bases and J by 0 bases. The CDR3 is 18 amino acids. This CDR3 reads CASSSLEGQSRANYGYTF. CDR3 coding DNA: TGTGCCAGCAGCTCCCTTGAGGGACAGTCCAGAGCTAACTATGGCTACACCTTC.

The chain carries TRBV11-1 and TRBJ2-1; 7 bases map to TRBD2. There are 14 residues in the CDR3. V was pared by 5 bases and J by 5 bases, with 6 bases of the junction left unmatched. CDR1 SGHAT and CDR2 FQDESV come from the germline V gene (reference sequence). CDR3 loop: CASSKSGNHNEQFF. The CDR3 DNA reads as TGTGCCAGCAGCAAAAGCGGGAACCACAATGAGCAGTTCTTC.

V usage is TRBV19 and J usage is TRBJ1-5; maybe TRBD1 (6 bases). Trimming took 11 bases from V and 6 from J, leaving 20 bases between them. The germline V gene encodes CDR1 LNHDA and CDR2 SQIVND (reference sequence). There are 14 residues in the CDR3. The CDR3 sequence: CASRDIEGSQPQHF. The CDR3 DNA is TGTGCCTCCCGGGACATCGAAGGAAGTCAGCCCCAGCATTTT.

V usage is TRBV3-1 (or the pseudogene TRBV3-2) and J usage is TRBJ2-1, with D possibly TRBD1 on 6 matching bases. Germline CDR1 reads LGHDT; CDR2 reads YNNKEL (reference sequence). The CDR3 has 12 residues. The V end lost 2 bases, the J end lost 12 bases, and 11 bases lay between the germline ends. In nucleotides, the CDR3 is TGTGCCAGCAGCCAATCTACAGGGCCGCAGTTCTTC. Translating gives CASSQSTGPQFF.

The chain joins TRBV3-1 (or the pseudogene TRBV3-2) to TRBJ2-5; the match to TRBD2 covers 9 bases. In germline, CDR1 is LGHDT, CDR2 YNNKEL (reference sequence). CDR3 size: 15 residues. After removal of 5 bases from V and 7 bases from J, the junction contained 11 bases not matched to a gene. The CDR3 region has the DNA TGTGCCAGCAGCGATAGTAGCGGGGGCCTCACGACCCAGTACTTC. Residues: CASSDSSGGLTTQYF.

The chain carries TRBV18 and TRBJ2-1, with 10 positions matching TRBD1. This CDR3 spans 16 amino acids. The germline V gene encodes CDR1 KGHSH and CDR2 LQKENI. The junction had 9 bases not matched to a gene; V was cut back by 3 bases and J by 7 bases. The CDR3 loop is CASSPPGGTGENEQFF. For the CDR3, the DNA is TGTGCCAGCTCACCCCCGGGCGGGACAGGGGAGAATGAGCAGTTCTTC.

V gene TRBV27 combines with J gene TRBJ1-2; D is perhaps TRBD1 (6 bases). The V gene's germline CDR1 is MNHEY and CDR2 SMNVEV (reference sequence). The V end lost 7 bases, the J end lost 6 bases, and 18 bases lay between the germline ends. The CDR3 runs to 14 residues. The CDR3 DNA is TGTGCCAGCACTAATAGCGGGGGCTCGGATGGCTACACCTTC. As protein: CASTNSGGSDGYTF.

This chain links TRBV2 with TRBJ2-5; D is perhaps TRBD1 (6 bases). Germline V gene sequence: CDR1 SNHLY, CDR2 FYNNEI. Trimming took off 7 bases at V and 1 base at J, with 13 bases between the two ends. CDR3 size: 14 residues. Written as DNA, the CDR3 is TGTGCCAGCAACCGACAGGCACGCCAAGAGACCCAGTACTTC. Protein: CASNRQARQETQYF.

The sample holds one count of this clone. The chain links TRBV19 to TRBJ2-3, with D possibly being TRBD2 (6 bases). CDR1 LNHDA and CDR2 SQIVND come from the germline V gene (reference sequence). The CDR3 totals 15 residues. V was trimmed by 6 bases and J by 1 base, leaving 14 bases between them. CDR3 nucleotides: TGTGCCAGTAGACCGCGGGATTCGGGCACAGATACGCAGTATTTT. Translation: CASRPRDSGTDTQYF.

CDR3 loop: CASSPRTGGGTDTQYF. Here the CDR3 DNA reads TGTGCCAGCTCACCTAGGACAGGGGGCGGCACAGATACGCAGTATTTT. The chain has TRBV18 and TRBJ2-3; TRBD1 agrees at 11 bases. This CDR3 has 16 amino acids. The germline CDR1 and CDR2 sequences are KGHSH and LQKENI. Unmatched junction bases numbered 3, after V lost 3 bases and J lost 1 base.

The CDR3 coding sequence is TGTGCCAGCAGCCTACGGGACAGAGGCTACGAGCAGTACTTC. Residues: CASSLRDRGYEQYF. This rearrangement joins TRBV9 to TRBJ2-7; the match to TRBD1 covers 7 bases. The junction had 7 bases not matched to a gene; V was cut back by 4 bases and J by 3 bases. Germline V gene sequence: CDR1 SGDLS, CDR2 YYNGEE. The CDR3 runs 14 residues.

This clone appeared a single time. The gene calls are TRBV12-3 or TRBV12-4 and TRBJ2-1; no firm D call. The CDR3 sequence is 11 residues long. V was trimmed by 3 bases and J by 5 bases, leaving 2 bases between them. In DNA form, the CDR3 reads TGTGCCAGCAGTTTCGACAATGAGCAGTTCTTC. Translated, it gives CASSFDNEQFF.

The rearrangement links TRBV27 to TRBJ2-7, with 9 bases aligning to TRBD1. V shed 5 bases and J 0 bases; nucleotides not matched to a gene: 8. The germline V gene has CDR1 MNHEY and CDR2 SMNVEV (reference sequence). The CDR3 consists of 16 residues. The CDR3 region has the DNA TGTGCCAGCAGTCGCAGGGGGGACAGGGACTCCTACGAGCAGTACTTC. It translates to CASSRRGDRDSYEQYF.

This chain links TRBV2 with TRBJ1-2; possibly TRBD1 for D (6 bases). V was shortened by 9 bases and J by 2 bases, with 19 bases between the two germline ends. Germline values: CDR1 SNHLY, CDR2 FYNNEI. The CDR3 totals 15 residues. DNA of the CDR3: TGTGCCAGAAAAGGGATGACAGGTTTGAACTATGGCTACACCTTC. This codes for CARKGMTGLNYGYTF. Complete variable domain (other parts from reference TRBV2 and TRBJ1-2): EPEVTQTPSHQVTQMGQEVILRCVPISNHLYFYWYRQILGQKVEFLVSFYNNEISEKSEIFDDQFSVERPDGSNFTLKIRSTKLEDSAMYFCARKGMTGLNYGYTFGSGTRLTVV.

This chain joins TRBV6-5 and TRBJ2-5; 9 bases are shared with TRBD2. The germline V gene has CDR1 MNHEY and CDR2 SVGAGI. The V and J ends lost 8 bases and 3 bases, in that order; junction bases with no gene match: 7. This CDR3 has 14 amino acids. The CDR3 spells CASRRLAEKETQYF. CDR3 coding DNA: TGTGCCAGCCGAAGACTAGCGGAGAAAGAGACCCAGTACTTC.

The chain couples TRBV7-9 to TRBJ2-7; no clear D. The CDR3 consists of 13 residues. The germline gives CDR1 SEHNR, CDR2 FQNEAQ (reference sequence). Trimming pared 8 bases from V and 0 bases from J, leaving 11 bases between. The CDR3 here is CASRRADSYEQYF. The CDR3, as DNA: TGTGCCAGCCGTCGTGCAGACTCCTACGAGCAGTACTTC.

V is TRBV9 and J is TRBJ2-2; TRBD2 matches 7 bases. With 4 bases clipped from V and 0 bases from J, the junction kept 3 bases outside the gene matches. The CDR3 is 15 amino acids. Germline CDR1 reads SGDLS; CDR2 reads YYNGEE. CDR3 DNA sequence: TGTGCCAGCAGCCCGGGGGGTGCGAACACCGGGGAGCTGTTTTTT. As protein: CASSPGGANTGELFF. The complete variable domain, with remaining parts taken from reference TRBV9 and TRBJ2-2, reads DSGVTQTPKHLITATGQRVTLRCSPRSGDLSVYWYQQSLDQGLQFLIQYYNGEERAKGNILERFSAQQFPDLHSELNLSSLELGDSALYFCASSPGGANTGELFFGEGSRLTVL.

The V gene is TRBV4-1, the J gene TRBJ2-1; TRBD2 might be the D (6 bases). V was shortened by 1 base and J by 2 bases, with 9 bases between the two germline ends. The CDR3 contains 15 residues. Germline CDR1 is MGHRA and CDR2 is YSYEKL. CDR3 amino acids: CASSQGRETYNEQFF. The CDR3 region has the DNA TGCGCCAGCAGCCAAGGACGGGAGACCTACAATGAGCAGTTCTTC.

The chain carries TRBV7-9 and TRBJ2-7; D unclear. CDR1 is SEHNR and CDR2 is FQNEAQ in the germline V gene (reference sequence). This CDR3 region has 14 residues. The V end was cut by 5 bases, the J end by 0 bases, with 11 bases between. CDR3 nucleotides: TGTGCCAGCAGCCCCTCGACATTCTCCTACGAGCAGTACTTC. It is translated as CASSPSTFSYEQYF.

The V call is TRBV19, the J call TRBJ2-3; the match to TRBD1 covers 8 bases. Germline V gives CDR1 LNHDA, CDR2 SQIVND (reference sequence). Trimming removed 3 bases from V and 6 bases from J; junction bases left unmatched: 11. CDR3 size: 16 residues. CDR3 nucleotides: TGTGCCAGTAGTATGGCTGCAGGGGGCAGGTTTGATACGCAGTATTTT. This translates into CASSMAAGGRFDTQYF.